This T cell receptor (beta chain) originates from a study of blood T cell repertoires in COVID-19. Authors' analysis steps: The assay estimated nucleated cells by amplifying reference gene primers. Some clones are missing from TCRdb's copy, which holds only in-frame ones; the method was immunoSEQ multiplex PCR. The V and J calls and clone size come from that table; D and trimming were worked out from the DNA. Altogether 200,000 to 300,000 clones are present, 80% to 90% being singletons, with the ten largest covering roughly 3.6%. The sample consisted of peripheral blood. This TCR was sampled from a woman between 40 and 50 years old with acute or convalescent COVID-19.

The CDR3 sequence is CASSLFSVNSYNEQFF. CDR3 nucleotides: TGTGCCAGCAGCTTATTTAGTGTAAACTCCTACAATGAGCAGTTCTTC. The gene calls are TRBV7-9 and TRBJ2-1; D remains unclear. This CDR3 contains 16 residues. Germline V lookup: CDR1 SEHNR, CDR2 FQNEAQ (reference sequence). Trimming removed 2 bases at V and 0 bases at J, with 11 bases between.